The rows below give T cell receptor beta chains drawn from one sample of a study of vaccination and CD4 T cells after COVID-19. Their antigens remain unidentified. TCRdb passed the PCR reads through MiXCR, listing each CDR3 protein once. This table has about 11,000 distinct CDR3 sequences, roughly 66% appearing once. The source material was CD4+ T cells from blood, cultured in vitro. The receptors shown here come from a human donor who had recovered from COVID-19. Each CDR3 is given with its conserved first and last residue. A D gene is named only where the DNA matches it firmly. Size is omitted from some rows. Given values are once, few, many or a class for expanded clones.

-	TRBV27	TRBJ2-4	-	TGTGCCAGCAGTCCGGGCTTAAAAGGAGGATTTCAGTACTTC	CASSPGLKGGFQYF
TRBD2	TRBV6-1	TRBJ2-5	-	TGTGCCAGCAGTGCGCCCGGGACTAGCGGGAGGACGGGAGAGACCCAGTACTTC	CASSAPGTSGRTGETQYF
TRBD1	TRBV19	TRBJ1-2	few	TGTGCCAGTAGTATCTCTGGGACAGGGTTTGGCTACACCTTC	CASSISGTGFGYTF
TRBD1	TRBV15	TRBJ1-5	-	TGTGCCACCAGCAGAGTCGGACAGGGGCATCAGCCCCAGCATTTT	CATSRVGQGHQPQHF
-	TRBV20-1	TRBJ2-7	-	TGCAGTGCTGGCACTCCGGCAGGCTACGAGCAGTACTTC	CSAGTPAGYEQYF
TRBD1	TRBV19	TRBJ1-1	-	TGTGCCAGCCTCCGACAGGGTCTCATGAACACTGAAGCTTTCTTT	CASLRQGLMNTEAFF
TRBD1	TRBV7-9	TRBJ2-7	-	TGTGCCAGCAGCCCCCGGACAGGATTCTCCTACGAGCAGTACTTC	CASSPRTGFSYEQYF
TRBD1	TRBV7-8	TRBJ1-2	-	TGTGCCAGCAGCCCCGCAGGACAGGGGATCTATGGCTACACCTTC	CASSPAGQGIYGYTF
TRBD2	TRBV24-1	TRBJ2-3	-	TGTGCCACCAGTGACCCGGGACTAGCGGGAGCAGATACGCAGTATTTT	CATSDPGLAGADTQYF
-	TRBV7-2	TRBJ1-2	-	TGTGCCAGCACCCAAGGAGGGGAACGGGCTAACTATGGCTACACCTTC	CASTQGGERANYGYTF
TRBD1	TRBV20-1	TRBJ1-1	-	TGCAGTCCGCGGAGGGGACAGCTAAACACTGAAGCTTTCTTT	CSPRRGQLNTEAFF
TRBD2	TRBV15	TRBJ2-3	-	TGTGCCACCAGCAGAGATCTAGCGGGCACAGATACGCAGTATTTT	CATSRDLAGTDTQYF
-	TRBV20-1	TRBJ2-3	-	TGCAGCCTACAGGGTCCCCGTCAAGATACGCAGTATTTT	CSLQGPRQDTQYF
-	TRBV28	TRBJ1-2	-	TGTGCCAGCAGTTACAGGGTCGGTGGCTACACCTTC	CASSYRVGGYTF
TRBD1	TRBV28	TRBJ1-5	few	TGTGCCAGCAGCGACCCCGGGCCACAGGGGAATCAGCCCCAGCATTTT	CASSDPGPQGNQPQHF
TRBD1	TRBV15	TRBJ1-1	once	TGTGCCACCAGCGGACAGGGAGGAAGCACTGAAGCTTTCTTT	CATSGQGGSTEAFF
TRBD1	TRBV20-1	TRBJ1-5	-	TGCAGTGCTAGCCGGGACAGGGGGCAAGATCAGCCCCAGCATTTT	CSASRDRGQDQPQHF
-	TRBV24-1	TRBJ2-7	-	TGTGCCACCTCCCACCCCAAGAGCTACGAGCAGTACTTC	CATSHPKSYEQYF
TRBD1	TRBV28	TRBJ1-5	-	TGTGCCAGCAGCCAAAGGACCGGGACAGGGGGCTTCCTCGATCAGCCCCAGCATTTT	CASSQRTGTGGFLDQPQHF
-	TRBV15	TRBJ2-1	-	TGTGCCACCAGCAGAGGGAGAGTTTCTGAGCAGTTCTTC	CATSRGRVSEQFF
TRBD2	TRBV20-1	TRBJ2-1	few	TGCAGTGCTAGAGACCCCATAGGAGGTAGCGGGAGTCCAAATGAGCAGTTCTTC	CSARDPIGGSGSPNEQFF
TRBD1	TRBV6-2/TRBV6-3	TRBJ2-1	-	TGTGCCAGCAGTTACGAGACAGGGGCGTACAATGAGCAGTTCTTC	CASSYETGAYNEQFF
-	TRBV6-1	TRBJ1-5	few	TGTGCCAGCCGGACCGGGGGGCTCCTGGGGCCCCAGCATTTT	CASRTGGLLGPQHF
-	TRBV20-1	TRBJ1-3	-	TGCAGTGCGGGACGAGGGCCTGGAAACACCATATATTTT	CSAGRGPGNTIYF
TRBD1	TRBV7-2	TRBJ2-2	-	TGTGCCAGCAGCTCCGGGACAGGGGTCACCGGGGAGCTGTTTTTT	CASSSGTGVTGELFF
-	TRBV7-9	TRBJ2-1	-	TGTGCCAGCAGCTTACATGATAGCGGATTCTCCTACAATGAGCAGTTCTTC	CASSLHDSGFSYNEQFF